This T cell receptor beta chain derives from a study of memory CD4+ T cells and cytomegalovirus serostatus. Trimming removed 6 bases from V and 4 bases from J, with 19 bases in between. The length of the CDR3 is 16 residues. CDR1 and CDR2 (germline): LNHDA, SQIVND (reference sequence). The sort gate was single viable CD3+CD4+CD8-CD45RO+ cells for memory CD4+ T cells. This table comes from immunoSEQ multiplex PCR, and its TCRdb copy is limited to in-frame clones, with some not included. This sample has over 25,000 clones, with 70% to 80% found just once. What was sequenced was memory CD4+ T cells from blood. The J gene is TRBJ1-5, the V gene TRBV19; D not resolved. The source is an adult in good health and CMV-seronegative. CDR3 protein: CASRGPGGGGNQPQHF. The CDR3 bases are TGTGCCAGTAGAGGCCCGGGTGGAGGTGGAAATCAGCCCCAGCATTTT.